The clone carrying this T cell receptor (beta chain) was seen more than once but under ten times. The antigen remains undetermined. The table came from immunoSEQ multiplex PCR; TCRdb's copy has only in-frame clones and leaves some out. This table has 120,000 or so clones, 87% appearing once. These data come from a study of T cell responses to AZD1222 COVID-19 vaccine. General study findings and limits: In a largely white British group with more females than males, clonal diversity was possibly underestimated. There were vaccine-associated CD4 TCRs across spike, dominant at 160-218 and 743-854.

Specimen: peripheral blood, collected on day 0 of AZD1222 vaccination. This TCR came from an adult in good health.

In DNA, the CDR3 is TGTGCCAGCAGCTTTGGCCGCGAAGGGGGCTACACCTTC. Its protein is CASSFGREGGYTF. The chain joins TRBV7-2 to TRBJ1-2, with no clear D. Trimming took 3 bases from V and 8 from J, leaving 13 bases between them. This CDR3 is 13 amino acids long. The germline V gene encodes CDR1 SGHTA and CDR2 FQGNSA.